This T cell receptor (beta chain) was identified during a study of blood T cell repertoires in COVID-19. On the study more broadly: Samples representing acute and convalescent COVID-19 were sourced from the United States, Italy and Spain. PBMCs, B-cell-depleted T cells, or T cells provided the cDNA or gDNA that made up the material.

Under the authors' procedure: Amplified reference gene primers provided the basis for estimating nucleated cell counts. The repertoire was sequenced with immunoSEQ multiplex PCR; TCRdb's copy has only in-frame clones and lacks some. The DNA was the basis for D and trimming; V, J and clone size are from that table. The sample yields around 60,000 clones, more than 80% seen once. Trimming stripped 2 bases from V and 2 bases from J, with 7 bases between. The CDR3 totals 13 residues. Germline V gene sequence: CDR1 GTSNPN, CDR2 SVGIG (reference sequence). This TCR was sampled from a woman older than 75 with acute or convalescent COVID-19. The rearrangement joins TRBV30 to TRBJ1-3; no definite D call. Material: peripheral blood. The CDR3 spells CAWSPVAGNTIYF. The DNA for the CDR3 is TGTGCCTGGAGTCCGGTGGCTGGAAACACCATATATTTT.